One sample yielded the 13 T cell receptor beta chains listed below, sequenced in a study of regulatory T cells in long-lasting Graves disease. Described time point: newly diagnosed GD, antithyroid drugs for less than 3 months. After RNA was extracted from PBMCs, the TCR library was made from it. TCR beta libraries were built with iRepertoire HTBI primers and Arm-PCR of CDR3 regions. One entry per CDR3 protein results from TCRdb running MiXCR on the multiplex PCR reads. Of 400,000 to 450,000 distinct CDR3 sequences listed, about 15% are singletons. The sample also formed part of further work on T cells in Graves' hyperthyroidism and ophthalmopathy.

The specimen comprised peripheral blood mononuclear cells (PBMCs), sampled at new diagnosis, from a patient treated with antithyroid drugs. The receptors were sampled from a young woman with Graves disease.

This clonotype was seen repeatedly, ten times or more. The rearrangement links TRBV11-2 to TRBJ2-1; 9 bases map to TRBD1. Trimming at V came to 3 bases and at J to 1 base, leaving 7 bases not matched to a gene. Germline V CDR1 and CDR2: SGHAT, FQNNGV. The CDR3 is made up of 17 amino acids. For the CDR3, the DNA is TGTGCCAGCAGCTTCTTCTACAGGGGGCAGTCCTACAATGAGCAGTTCTTC. It codes for CASSFFYRGQSYNEQFF.

This clonotype was seen many times. The rearrangement joins TRBV28 to TRBJ2-1, with TRBD1 matching 9 bases. Germline CDR1 is MDHEN and CDR2 is SYDVKM. The length of the CDR3 is 16 residues. Trimming took 6 bases from V and 9 from J; bases not matched to a gene: 15. The CDR3, as DNA: TGTGCCAGCAGCTCCCCCCCGGGACAGGGCTCCGGTGAGCAGTTCTTC. Translation: CASSSPPGQGSGEQFF.

The chain couples TRBV5-1 to TRBJ2-5; 7 bases agree with TRBD1. The V gene's germline CDR1 is SGHRS and CDR2 YFSETQ. The J segment lost 5 bases and the V segment lost 0 bases, leaving 4 bases of the junction unmatched. The CDR3 is made up of 14 amino acids. The CDR3 loop reads CASSLATGAETQYF. CDR3 nucleotides: TGCGCCAGCAGCTTGGCCACAGGGGCGGAGACCCAGTACTTC.

Ten or more counts support this clonotype. The chain is built from TRBV7-4 and TRBJ1-1, with TRBD1 identical over 11 bases. V gave up 4 bases and J gave up 4 bases; unmatched junction bases: 8. Germline values: CDR1 SGHVT, CDR2 SQSDAQ. The CDR3 loop spans 16 amino acids. In DNA form, the CDR3 reads TGTGCCAGCAGCTCGCGCGCGGGACAGGGGGGCACTGAAGCTTTCTTT. Residues: CASSSRAGQGGTEAFF. The full variable domain, with the rest looked up from reference TRBV7-4 and TRBJ1-1, is GAGVSQSPRYKVAKRGRDVALRCDSISGHVTLYWYRQTLGQGSEVLTYSQSDAQRDKSGRPSGRFSAERPERSVSTLKIQRTEQGDSAVYLCASSSRAGQGGTEAFFGQGTRLTVV.

This chain joins TRBV19 and TRBJ2-1, with TRBD2 matching over 8 bases. V shed 9 bases and J 7 bases; nucleotides not matched to a gene: 17. Germline assignment: CDR1 LNHDA and CDR2 SQIVND (reference sequence). The CDR3 contains 16 residues. The DNA of the CDR3 is TGTGCCAGCTCCCCCCCATCAGCGGGAGAAGGGAATGAGCAGTTCTTC. As protein: CASSPPSAGEGNEQFF.

J is TRBJ2-7 and V is TRBV7-3; D may be TRBD2 (5 bases). The last part of the DNA fits TRBJ2-1 better; the J call may be wrong. Germline CDR1 reads SGHTA; CDR2 reads FQGTGA. This CDR3 has 15 amino acids. The CDR3 nucleotides read TGTGCCAGCAGCTTAATCCGGGGCTCCTACAATGAGCAGTTCTTC. It translates to CASSLIRGSYNEQFF.

The chain is built from TRBV9 and TRBJ2-1, with a possible D match to TRBD2 (5 bases). The length of the CDR3 is 17 residues. Per the germline V gene, CDR1 is SGDLS and CDR2 is YYNGEE. The germline V and J ends were trimmed by 0 bases and 2 bases, with 15 bases remaining between them. CDR3 protein: CASSVGVSDPPYNEQFF. In nucleotides, the CDR3 is TGTGCCAGCAGCGTAGGGGTTAGCGACCCGCCCTACAATGAGCAGTTCTTC.

This clonotype occurred many times. This chain uses TRBV18 with TRBJ2-1; 7 bases are shared with TRBD2. V trimming: 5 bases; J trimming: 4 bases; junction bases outside the gene matches: 14. Per germline, CDR1 KGHSH and CDR2 LQKENI. The CDR3 is made up of 17 amino acids. The CDR3 coding sequence is TGTGCCAGCTCATCACAGACTAGCCTGGAAATGTACAATGAGCAGTTCTTC. This sequence encodes CASSSQTSLEMYNEQFF.

The chain is built from TRBV5-8 and TRBJ2-1; the match to TRBD2 covers 11 bases. Unmatched junction bases numbered 7, after V lost 0 bases and J lost 5 bases. The CDR3 totals 17 residues. Germline CDR1 and CDR2: SGHTS and YDEGEE. The CDR3 loop is CASSLALLAGGNNEQFF. In DNA, the CDR3 is TGTGCCAGCAGCTTGGCCCTGCTAGCGGGGGGTAACAATGAGCAGTTCTTC.

This clonotype was found many times. The chain joins TRBV28 to TRBJ1-1, with 7 positions matching TRBD1. V lost 4 bases, J lost 7 bases, and 15 bases stayed unmatched. The CDR3 has 16 amino acids. CDR1 MDHEN and CDR2 SYDVKM come from the germline V gene. DNA for the CDR3: TGTGCCAGCAGTTATGAGGGGGCCCTGGAGTTTGGTGAAGCTTTCTTT. Protein product: CASSYEGALEFGEAFF.

This clonotype was recorded at least ten times. The rearrangement uses TRBV28 and TRBJ2-7; D uncertain. Looked up from germline, CDR1 is MDHEN and CDR2 is SYDVKM. This CDR3 is 11 amino acids long. Trimming left V 4 bases short and J 6 bases short, with 7 bases between. The DNA of the CDR3 is TGTGCCAGCAGTTATTTGTCCGAGCAGTACTTC. Amino acids: CASSYLSEQYF.

This clonotype appeared a few times. The V call is TRBV29-1, the J call TRBJ2-1; TRBD1 might be the D (5 bases). The germline CDR1 and CDR2 sequences are SQVTM and ANQGSEA. The CDR3 sequence is 12 residues long. The V end lost 2 bases, the J end lost 9 bases, and 11 bases lay between the germline ends. The CDR3 region is CSVEPQGGEQFF. The CDR3 nucleotides are TGCAGCGTTGAACCGCAGGGCGGTGAGCAGTTCTTC.

This clonotype was observed many times. V is TRBV2 and J is TRBJ1-5; D may be TRBD1 (5 bases). This CDR3 contains 15 residues. Looked up from germline, CDR1 is SNHLY and CDR2 is FYNNEI. The V gene lost 1 base and the J gene lost 1 base, with 8 bases spanning the gap. CDR3 residues: CASSEEQGSNQPQHF. The CDR3 region has the DNA TGTGCCAGCAGTGAAGAGCAGGGAAGCAATCAGCCCCAGCATTTT.